This T cell receptor (beta chain) was profiled in a study of vaccination and CD4 T cells after COVID-19 (dated by TCRdb to between 2021 and 2024). For context, the study as a whole: SARS-CoV-2 positivity had been established in the convalescent patients by nasal swab PCR, and mild disease was recorded in under ten of these patients and severe disease in one. Each participant got two doses of either the Pfizer-BioNTech BNT162b2 vaccine (n=8) or the Moderna mRNA-1273 vaccine (n=2). Post-vaccine blood samples were collected a median of about 72 days after the second vaccine dose, ranging from about 12 to 241 days. In the convalescent cohort there were six males and four females, among whom were two Hispanic individuals, seven Caucasians, two Asians and one multiracial person. Post-COVID blood samples from convalescent patients were collected a median of roughly 100 days after diagnosis, with a range of roughly 35 to 180 days. Control cultures received a CEFX viral epitope pool as the positive control, an HIV-1 Nef peptide pool as the negative control, or no peptide. The cultures were stimulated with overlapping spike peptide pools from SARS-CoV-2 and from the common cold coronaviruses HCoV-NL63, HCoV-OC43 and HCoV-229E. In about 11 COVID-19 convalescent patients and several infection-naive healthy vaccine recipients, the spike-specific CD4+ TCR repertoire before mRNA vaccination was compared with the repertoire after mRNA vaccination. Study-wide conclusions, independent of this receptor: Only a relatively small number of convalescent patients were included in the study, and early timepoints following natural infection were not analyzed. In convalescent patients, nearly all vaccine-specific clones (304 of 307) were found to be mono-reactive for SARS-CoV-2 spike rather than cross-reactive with common cold coronaviruses. An increase in the median number of SARS-CoV-2-reactive clonotypes from some 20 after infection to about 39 after vaccination was observed, but the change was not found to be significant. In convalescent patients, a median approximately 89% of post-vaccine SARS-CoV-2-reactive clones were detected only after vaccination, suggesting vaccine-specific priming.

Library prep was done by PCR. DNA from cultured CD4+ T cells underwent TCR sequencing with the Oncomine TCR Beta short-read assay at the Johns Hopkins FTIC core. The QIAamp micro DNA kit was used to extract genomic DNA from the cultured CD4+ T cells. The Oncomine TCR Beta libraries from cultured CD4+ T cells were pooled using unique dual indexes and then sequenced on an Illumina iSeq 100. The source study handled its data this way. Non-productive sequences were removed, and CDR3s that did not start with C, did not end with F or W, or were shorter than 7 amino acids were discarded. The MANAFEST web application identified antigen-specific clonotypes by comparing peptide-stimulated wells against reference wells and other culture wells. An FDR below 0.05, an odds ratio above 5, and a productive frequency above 0.1% in at least two of three replicate wells were required for clones to be considered positive. Cross-reactive clonotypes were defined as significantly expanded in both SARS-CoV-2 spike wells and at least one common cold coronavirus spike condition. Levenshtein distances (stringdist) and unrooted phylogenetic trees (ape) in R version 3.6.1 were used to assess CDR3 homology. The raw public reads went through TCRdb reprocessing: fastp at Q25, MiXCR clone calling, in-frame beta chains kept. A single entry per CDR3 protein holds the most common genes and DNA from its merged rows. The V and J calls shown here were made by TCRdb, not taken from the authors' results. Counted in this sample were under 20,000 distinct CDR3 sequences; 40% to 50% of them appeared once. Approximately 12% of the sample is held by the ten biggest clonotypes.

The treatment or condition label on this specimen signifies: approximately nine-day PBMC culture with coronavirus spike peptide pools or control peptides (ViraFEST assay). To expand antigen-specific T cells with peptide pools and then pick out the expanded clonotypes through TCR sequencing, the study relied on the ViraFEST assay. The positive SARS-CoV-2 PCR tests of the convalescent patients were dated from March to December 2020, before the Alpha, Beta and Delta variants emerged in the United States. PBMCs were cultured at around 2 million per well in IMDM supplemented with roughly 5% human AB serum and 8 to 10 IU/ml IL-2, with about 10 ug/ml peptide pools added. On days 3 and 7, half of the culture medium was replaced with fresh IL-2-containing medium. After around 10 days of culture, CD4+ T cells were isolated by negative selection with the EasySep CD4+ T cell isolation kit. PBMCs were separated from whole blood using Ficoll-Paque Plus gradient centrifugation and then either used fresh or cryopreserved at -140C. Triplicate wells were generally used for each culture condition.

This clonotype appeared a few times. Its antigen is still unknown. Base qualities are not at hand, and no much larger clone is one base apart. CDR1 and CDR2 are drawn from the germline V gene: SNHLY, FYNNEI. The V end loses 3 bases and the J end loses 4 bases, and a stretch of 12 bases separates them. The CDR3 numbers 14 residues from cysteine through phenylalanine. Only the CDR3 part of the read is kept: 42 bases, read in frame from the first base. The sequencing sample was made of cultured CD4+ T cells from blood. The chain employs TRBV2 and TRBJ1-2, with a tentative D gene TRBD1 over 5 matching bases. This TCR came from a human donor with COVID-19. The CDR3 region has the sequence CASSDRAGSYGYTF. The nucleotides are TGTGCCAGCAGTGACAGGGCAGGCAGCTATGGCTACACCTTC.